This TCR beta chain was sequenced for a study of blood T cell repertoires in COVID-19. Turning to the study itself: PBMCs, B-cell-depleted T cells, or T cells provided the cDNA or gDNA that made up the material.

Repertoires were generated with immunoSEQ multiplex PCR, while TCRdb's copy carries only in-frame clones and drops some. The table records hundreds of thousands of clones, around 85% of them present only once. Participants' reported clinical history set cohort assignment. This clone was recorded once. This CDR3 is built from 15 residues. Germline V gives CDR1 KGHDR, CDR2 SFDVKD. Trimming removed 4 bases at V and 5 bases at J, with 17 bases between. The clonotype was recovered from a woman in her 30s who had been exposed to COVID-19. The sample was PBMCs or T cells enriched from blood (not recorded which). This rearrangement joins TRBV24-1 to TRBJ2-7; D is possibly TRBD1 (7 bases). The DNA for the CDR3 is TGTGCCACCAGTGACGGCGGGACAGTCTCGGACGAGCAGTACTTC. This encodes CATSDGGTVSDEQYF.